This TCR beta chain comes out of a study of blood T cell repertoires in COVID-19. Study in general: Sites across the United States, Italy and Spain contributed samples from acute and convalescent COVID-19.

Under the authors' procedure: Counts of nucleated cells, estimated from reference gene primer amplification, were obtained. Sequencing was performed with immunoSEQ multiplex PCR; in TCRdb, only in-frame clones are kept and a portion is missing. V and J calls and clone size are those listed in that table; D and trimming were worked out from the DNA. The data contain 60,000 to 75,000 clones, 76% of them singletons. V gave up 5 bases and J gave up 4 bases; unmatched junction bases: 6. From germline, CDR1 is KGHSH and CDR2 LQKENI. The length of the CDR3 is 14 residues. The sequence was obtained from a woman between 50 and 59 years old with active or convalescent COVID-19. Specimen: peripheral blood. This chain links TRBV18 with TRBJ2-3; 7 nucleotides align to TRBD1. The CDR3, as DNA: TGTGCCAGCTCAGGGCGTACAGGGGCAGATACGCAGTATTTT. This codes for CASSGRTGADTQYF.